The 17 T cell receptor beta chains below were found in one sample sequenced in a study of TIL therapy for anti-PD-1-resistant metastatic lung cancer. Sequencing used immunoSEQ v3. Clones were read by immunoSEQ multiplex PCR, and TCRdb kept only the in-frame ones, dropping some. The sample contains 55,000 to 70,000 clones, 87% of which appear only once. Documented time point: pre-treatment sample, taken before nivolumab and TIL therapy. Material: blood, obtained at baseline. All receptors derive from a person between 25 and 79 years old with non-small cell lung cancer.

V gene TRBV30 combines with J gene TRBJ2-5; 7 bases agree with TRBD2. CDR1 and CDR2 (germline): GTSNPN, SVGIG (reference sequence). CDR3 length equals 12 residues. With 4 bases clipped from V and 5 bases from J, the junction kept 4 bases outside the gene matches. As DNA, the CDR3 is TGTGCCTGGAACCTCGGGGGGGAGACCCAGTACTTC. Its protein is CAWNLGGETQYF.

V usage is TRBV2 and J usage is TRBJ1-1; 7 nucleotides align to TRBD1. The CDR3 totals 12 residues. Germline V gives CDR1 SNHLY, CDR2 FYNNEI. The junction had 7 bases not matched to a gene; V was cut back by 5 bases and J by 10 bases. The CDR3: CASSKTGAGAFF. CDR3 coding DNA: TGTGCCAGCAGTAAAACAGGGGCGGGAGCTTTCTTT.

The V and J genes are TRBV9 and TRBJ2-2; 12 nucleotides agree with TRBD2. Trimming at V came to 4 bases and at J to 5 bases, leaving 0 bases not matched to a gene. The germline V gene encodes CDR1 SGDLS and CDR2 YYNGEE. The CDR3 extends over 14 amino acids. The CDR3 coding sequence is TGTGCCAGCAGCCTAGCGGGAGGGACCGGGGAGCTGTTTTTT. Translating it yields CASSLAGGTGELFF.

This sequence joins TRBV28 and TRBJ1-1; no clear D. This CDR3 is 11 amino acids long. Germline CDR1 reads MDHEN; CDR2 reads SYDVKM. V dropped 3 bases and J dropped 5 bases, with 4 bases sitting between them. CDR3 sequence (DNA): TGTGCCAGCAGTTTTTTGACTGAAGCTTTCTTT. It translates to CASSFLTEAFF.

This chain joins TRBV3-1 (or the pseudogene TRBV3-2) and TRBJ2-1, with 9 bases aligning to TRBD2. The germline V gene encodes CDR1 LGHDT and CDR2 YNNKEL (reference sequence). The CDR3 runs to 16 residues. Trimming removed 0 bases from V and 3 bases from J; junction bases left unmatched: 3. The DNA for the CDR3 is TGTGCCAGCAGCCAAGATCGGCGGGGGGGCTACAATGAGCAGTTCTTC. It codes for CASSQDRRGGYNEQFF.

The genes are TRBV9 and TRBJ1-1, with D hard to call. This CDR3 is built from 13 residues. Germline-derived CDR1 and CDR2 are SGDLS and YYNGEE. V was shortened by 0 bases and J by 3 bases, with 6 bases between the two germline ends. CDR3 region: CASSVEVYTEAFF. The CDR3 DNA is TGTGCCAGCAGCGTAGAGGTTTACACTGAAGCTTTCTTT.

The chain is built from TRBV7-9 and TRBJ1-1; TRBD1 matches at 12 bases. The length of the CDR3 is 15 residues. The V gene end was trimmed by 5 bases and the J gene end by 11 bases; junction bases not matched to a gene: 12. Per the germline V gene, CDR1 is SEHNR and CDR2 is FQNEAQ (reference sequence). The CDR3 region has the DNA TGTGCCAGCAGCCCGACCGGGACAGGGGGCGCCGGGGCTTTCTTT. Protein product: CASSPTGTGGAGAFF.

The chain has TRBV6-5 and TRBJ1-2; weak D call: TRBD1 (5 bases). The CDR3 is made up of 16 amino acids. Germline CDR1 is MNHEY and CDR2 is SVGAGI. The germline V and J ends were trimmed by 0 bases and 1 base, with 12 bases remaining between them. CDR3 sequence: CASSYSRGKFNYGYTF. In DNA form, the CDR3 reads TGTGCCAGCAGTTACTCGAGGGGTAAGTTTAACTATGGCTACACCTTC.

V gene TRBV5-6 combines with J gene TRBJ2-5, with D tentatively TRBD2 (7 bases). The CDR3 totals 14 residues. V shed 0 bases and J shed 5 bases, with 11 bases lying between them. Per the germline V gene, CDR1 is SGHDT and CDR2 is YYEEEE. The CDR3 sequence is CASSLVGGLETQYF. CDR3 nucleotide sequence: TGTGCCAGCAGCTTGGTGGGGGGGCTTGAGACCCAGTACTTC.

The chain couples TRBV28 to TRBJ2-1; D is possibly TRBD2 (5 bases). CDR3 size: 14 residues. Trimming pared 5 bases from V and 5 bases from J, leaving 13 bases between. Germline loops: CDR1 MDHEN, CDR2 SYDVKM. The CDR3 coding sequence is TGTGCCAGCAGTACCGGCGGGCTAAACAATGAGCAGTTCTTC. Translating it yields CASSTGGLNNEQFF.

The chain links TRBV6-5 to TRBJ2-6, with a possible D match to TRBD1 (5 bases). CDR1 is MNHEY, CDR2 SVGAGI, per germline. The CDR3 runs to 15 residues. Trimming pared 5 bases from V and 0 bases from J, leaving 8 bases between. CDR3 sequence reads: CASSRTYSGANVLTF. The CDR3 coding sequence is TGTGCCAGCAGTCGGACATACTCTGGGGCCAACGTCCTGACTTTC.

This chain's CDR3 is CASSLDRMRDPKDTQYF. For the CDR3, the DNA is TGTGCCAGCAGCTTAGATCGAATGCGGGACCCCAAGGATACGCAGTATTTT. This sequence joins TRBV7-9 and TRBJ2-3; D is perhaps TRBD2 (6 bases). This CDR3 is built from 17 residues. Germline loops: CDR1 SEHNR, CDR2 FQNEAQ (reference sequence). V was cut by 1 base and J by 6 bases, with 20 bases left in between.

The chain recombines TRBV7-2 with TRBJ2-3; no clear D gene. Per the germline V gene, CDR1 is SGHTA and CDR2 is FQGNSA. Trimming removed 4 bases from V and 8 bases from J, with 7 bases in between. There are 11 residues in the CDR3. The CDR3 sequence is CASSSKGTQYF. CDR3 nucleotide sequence: TGTGCCAGCAGCTCAAAGGGTACGCAGTATTTT. The full variable domain, with the rest looked up from reference TRBV7-2 and TRBJ2-3, is GAGVSQSPSNKVTEKGKDVELRCDPISGHTALYWYRQSLGQGLEFLIYFQGNSAPDKSGLPSDRFSAERTGGSVSTLTIQRTQQEDSAVYLCASSSKGTQYFGPGTRLTVL.

The CDR3 loop is CASRGQTKDNSPLHF. CDR3 in DNA: TGTGCCAGCAGAGGACAAACAAAAGATAATTCACCCCTCCACTTT. V usage is TRBV6-6 and J usage is TRBJ1-6; D may be TRBD1 (5 bases). V was trimmed by 6 bases and J by 5 bases, leaving 14 bases between them. CDR1 is MNHNY, CDR2 SVGAGI, per germline (reference sequence). The CDR3 runs 15 residues.

This chain joins TRBV3-1 (or the pseudogene TRBV3-2) and TRBJ1-2; D ambiguous. Germline V gene data show CDR1 as LGHDT and CDR2 as YNNKEL (reference sequence). V gave up 0 bases and J gave up 6 bases, with 14 bases separating them. The CDR3 length is 15 residues. The CDR3 loop reads CASSQDFGVGNGYTF. CDR3 nucleotides: TGTGCCAGCAGCCAAGATTTTGGGGTCGGTAATGGCTACACCTTC.

The chain has TRBV15 and TRBJ1-4, with TRBD1 as a possible D gene (6 bases). V was trimmed by 1 base and J by 8 bases, leaving 20 bases between them. Looked up from germline, CDR1 is LNHNV and CDR2 is YYDKDF (reference sequence). The CDR3 has 17 amino acids. The CDR3 protein is CATSRAPGGAVGEKLFF. The CDR3, as DNA: TGTGCCACCAGCAGAGCCCCCGGGGGCGCGGTAGGGGAAAAACTGTTTTTT.

This clone was detected once. The V gene is TRBV19, the J gene TRBJ2-3; D unresolved. The CDR3 is 14 residues long. The V end was cut by 6 bases, the J end by 2 bases, with 12 bases between. The germline CDR1 and CDR2 sequences are LNHDA and SQIVND (reference sequence). The CDR3 sequence is CASSNRGATDTQYF. As DNA, the CDR3 is TGTGCCAGTAGCAACAGAGGAGCCACAGATACGCAGTATTTT.